The clone carrying this TCR beta chain was counted once. This sample is drawn from a study of blood T cell repertoires in COVID-19. Across the whole study: Researchers got acute and convalescent COVID-19 samples from the United States, Italy and Spain. T cells, B-cell-depleted T cells, or PBMCs supplied cDNA or gDNA.

The authors' processing: Researchers report that nucleated cell counts were estimated from reference gene primer amplification. The data were produced by immunoSEQ multiplex PCR, yet TCRdb's version contains in-frame clones alone and is incomplete. V and J calls and clone size are as listed in that table; D and trimming were resolved from the DNA. There are about 100,000 clones in the sample; 70% to 80% occur only once, and roughly 20% lies in the top ten. Germline loops: CDR1 SGHDT, CDR2 YYEEEE. This CDR3 contains 14 residues. V lost 4 bases to trimming and J lost 6 bases, with 11 bases between them.

The chain carries TRBV5-6 and TRBJ1-6, with D hard to call. The clonotype originates from a man aged 65 to 85 with active or convalescent COVID-19. Sequencing was carried out using peripheral blood. CDR3 sequence: CASSRGPINSPLHF. The DNA of the CDR3 is TGTGCCAGCAGCCGTGGGCCCATTAATTCACCCCTCCACTTT.